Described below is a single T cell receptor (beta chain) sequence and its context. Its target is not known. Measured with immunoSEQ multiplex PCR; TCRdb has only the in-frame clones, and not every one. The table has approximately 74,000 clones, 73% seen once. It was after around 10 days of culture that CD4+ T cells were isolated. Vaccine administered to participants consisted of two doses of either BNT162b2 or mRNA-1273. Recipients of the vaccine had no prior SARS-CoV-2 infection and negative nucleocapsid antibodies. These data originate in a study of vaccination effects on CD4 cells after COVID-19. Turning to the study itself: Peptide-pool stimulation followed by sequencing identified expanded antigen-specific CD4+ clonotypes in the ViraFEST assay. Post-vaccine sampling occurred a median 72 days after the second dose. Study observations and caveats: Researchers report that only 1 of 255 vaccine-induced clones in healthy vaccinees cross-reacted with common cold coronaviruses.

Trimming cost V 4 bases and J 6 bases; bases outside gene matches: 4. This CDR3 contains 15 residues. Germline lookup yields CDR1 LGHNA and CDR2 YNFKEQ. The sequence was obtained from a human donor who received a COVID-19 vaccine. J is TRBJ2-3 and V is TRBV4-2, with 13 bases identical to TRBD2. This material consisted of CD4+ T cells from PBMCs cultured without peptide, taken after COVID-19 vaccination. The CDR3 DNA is TGTGCCAGCAGCCGGACTAGCGGGGGACCGGATACGCAGTATTTT. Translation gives CASSRTSGGPDTQYF.